What follows are 9 T cell receptor beta chains derived from one specimen sequenced in a study of cytomegalovirus exposure and HLA in healthy donors. PCR involved 60 Vbeta and 13 Jbeta primers. Only in-frame clones appear in the TCRdb table, and some are missing; sequencing was by immunoSEQ multiplex PCR. This table has around 280,000 clones, roughly 89% appearing once. Material: PBMCs. The receptors were sampled from a woman aged 18 to 35 in good health and CMV-seronegative.

The CDR3 coding sequence is TGTGCCAGCAGCCCGTTCGGGGTGGGCACAGATACGCAGTATTTT. Translating it yields CASSPFGVGTDTQYF. The V and J genes are TRBV5-4 and TRBJ2-3, with D possibly TRBD2 on 5 matching bases. Per germline, CDR1 SGHNT and CDR2 YYREEE (reference sequence). The V gene lost 4 bases and the J gene lost 1 base, with 13 bases spanning the gap. The length of the CDR3 is 15 residues.

The chain joins TRBV11-2 to TRBJ1-4; possibly TRBD1 for D (6 bases). This CDR3 contains 12 residues. V was clipped by 4 bases and J by 8 bases, with 8 bases between them. Per the germline V gene, CDR1 is SGHAT and CDR2 is FQNNGV. CDR3 sequence: CASSSRGEKLFF. The CDR3 DNA reads TGTGCCAGCAGCTCGAGGGGGGAAAAACTGTTTTTT.

The chain is built from TRBV2 and TRBJ2-4, with TRBD1 as a possible D gene (5 bases). The germline V gene has CDR1 SNHLY and CDR2 FYNNEI. The CDR3 runs 13 residues. V shed 8 bases and J shed 11 bases, with 19 bases lying between them. The chain's CDR3 is CASGIQASGVQYF. Here the CDR3 DNA reads TGTGCCAGCGGGATACAGGCCTCAGGCGTTCAGTACTTC.

Of note for this clone: Other DNA sequences in the same sample also yield this CDR3. The rearrangement joins TRBV19 to TRBJ1-5; TRBD1 aligns across 10 bases. Trimming cost V 5 bases and J 2 bases; bases outside gene matches: 0. The CDR3 runs 14 residues. Germline V gene data show CDR1 as LNHDA and CDR2 as SQIVND (reference sequence). CDR3 nucleotides: TGTGCCAGTAGTGGGACAGGGGGCAATCAGCCCCAGCATTTT. It is translated as CASSGTGGNQPQHF.

The genes are TRBV14 and TRBJ1-1; D may be TRBD1 (5 bases). The V end was cut by 2 bases, the J end by 0 bases, with 13 bases between. The CDR3 consists of 16 residues. In germline, CDR1 is SGHDN, CDR2 FVKESK. The CDR3 sequence is CASSQQSDSMNTEAFF. The CDR3 DNA is TGTGCCAGCAGCCAACAGAGTGACAGCATGAACACTGAAGCTTTCTTT.

This rearrangement joins TRBV7-8 to TRBJ2-1; tentatively, D is TRBD1 (6 bases). Germline CDR1 and CDR2: SGHVS and FQNEAQ. CDR3 length: 16 amino acids. V lost 4 bases and J lost 5, with 18 bases in between. CDR3 sequence reads: CASSYYRERRNNEQFF. The CDR3 DNA is TGTGCCAGCAGCTACTACAGGGAGAGGAGAAACAATGAGCAGTTCTTC.

In regard to this clone: Within the sample, other DNA sequences also encode this same CDR3. This chain links TRBV19 with TRBJ1-1, with D uncertain. V gave up 6 bases and J gave up 3 bases, with 8 bases separating them. This CDR3 is 12 amino acids long. Germline CDR1 LNHDA, CDR2 SQIVND (reference sequence). The CDR3 loop reads CASSPTDTEAFF. CDR3 coding DNA: TGTGCCAGTAGCCCAACTGACACTGAAGCTTTCTTT.

The CDR3 loop reads CASSHDRGDGYTF. The CDR3 region has the DNA TGTGCCAGCAGTCACGACAGGGGGGATGGCTACACCTTC. The chain combines TRBV6-6 with TRBJ1-2, with 9 nucleotides matching TRBD1. The junction had 4 bases not matched to a gene; V was cut back by 5 bases and J by 6 bases. The CDR3 spans 13 residues. CDR1 MNHNY and CDR2 SVGAGI come from the germline V gene (reference sequence).

V and J are TRBV27 and TRBJ1-2; D not resolved. The CDR3 has 14 amino acids. Trimming left V 2 bases short and J 5 bases short, with 12 bases between. In germline, CDR1 is MNHEY, CDR2 SMNVEV (reference sequence). CDR3 in amino acids: CASSLNTAEYGYTF. The CDR3 nucleotides read TGTGCCAGCAGTTTAAATACAGCGGAATATGGCTACACCTTC.